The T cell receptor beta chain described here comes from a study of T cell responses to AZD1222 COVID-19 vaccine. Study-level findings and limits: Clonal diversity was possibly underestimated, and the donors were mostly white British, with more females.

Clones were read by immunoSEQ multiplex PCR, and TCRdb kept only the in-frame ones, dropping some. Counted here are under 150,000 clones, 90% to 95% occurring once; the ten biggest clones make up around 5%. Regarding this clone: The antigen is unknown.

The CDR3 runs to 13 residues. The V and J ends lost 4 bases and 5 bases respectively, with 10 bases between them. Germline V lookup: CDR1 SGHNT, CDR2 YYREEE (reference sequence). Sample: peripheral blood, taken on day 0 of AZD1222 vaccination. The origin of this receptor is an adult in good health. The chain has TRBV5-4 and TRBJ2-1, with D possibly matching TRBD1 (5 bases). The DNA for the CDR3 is TGTGCCAGCAGCGTTACAGGAAACAATGAGCAGTTCTTC. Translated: CASSVTGNNEQFF.